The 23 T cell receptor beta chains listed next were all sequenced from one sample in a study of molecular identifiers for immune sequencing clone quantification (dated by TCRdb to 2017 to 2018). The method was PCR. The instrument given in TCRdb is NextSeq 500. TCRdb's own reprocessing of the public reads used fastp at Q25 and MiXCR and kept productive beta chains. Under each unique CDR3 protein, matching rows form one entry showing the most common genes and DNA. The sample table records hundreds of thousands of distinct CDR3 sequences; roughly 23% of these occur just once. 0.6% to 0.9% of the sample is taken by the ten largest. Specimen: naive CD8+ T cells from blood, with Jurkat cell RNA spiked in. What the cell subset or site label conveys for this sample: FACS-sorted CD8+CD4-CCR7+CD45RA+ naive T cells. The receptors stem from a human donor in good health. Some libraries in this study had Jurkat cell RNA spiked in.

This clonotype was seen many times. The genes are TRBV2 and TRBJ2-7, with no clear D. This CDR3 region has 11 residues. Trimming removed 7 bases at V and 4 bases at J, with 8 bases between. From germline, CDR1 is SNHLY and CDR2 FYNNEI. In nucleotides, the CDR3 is TGTGCCAGCATATACGGGTACGAGCAGTACTTC. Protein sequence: CASIYGYEQYF.

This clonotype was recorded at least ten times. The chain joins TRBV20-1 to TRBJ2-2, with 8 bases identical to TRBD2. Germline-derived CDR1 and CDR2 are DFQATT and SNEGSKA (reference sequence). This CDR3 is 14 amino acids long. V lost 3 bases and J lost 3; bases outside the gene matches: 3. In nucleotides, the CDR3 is TGCAGTGCTAGTTCAGCGGGAGACACCGGGGAGCTGTTTTTT. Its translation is CSASSAGDTGELFF.

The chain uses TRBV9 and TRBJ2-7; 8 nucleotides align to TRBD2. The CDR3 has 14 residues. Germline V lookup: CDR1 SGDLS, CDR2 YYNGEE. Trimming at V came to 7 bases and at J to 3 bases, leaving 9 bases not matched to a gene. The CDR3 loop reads CASGPTGGNYEQYF. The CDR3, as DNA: TGTGCCAGCGGCCCCACGGGAGGGAACTACGAGCAGTACTTC.

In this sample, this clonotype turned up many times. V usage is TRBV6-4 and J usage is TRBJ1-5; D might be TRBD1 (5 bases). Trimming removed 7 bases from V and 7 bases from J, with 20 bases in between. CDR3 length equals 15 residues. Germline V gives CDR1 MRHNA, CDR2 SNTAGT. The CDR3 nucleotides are TGTGCCAGCAATTACAAACTGGCAGGGAGACAGCCCCAGCATTTT. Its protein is CASNYKLAGRQPQHF.

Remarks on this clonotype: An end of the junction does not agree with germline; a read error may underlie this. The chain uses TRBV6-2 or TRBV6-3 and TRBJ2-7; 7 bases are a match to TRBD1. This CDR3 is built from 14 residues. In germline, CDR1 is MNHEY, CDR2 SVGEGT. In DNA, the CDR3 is TGTACCAGCAGTTACCAGGACAGGTCCTACGAGCAGTACTTC. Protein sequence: CTSSYQDRSYEQYF.

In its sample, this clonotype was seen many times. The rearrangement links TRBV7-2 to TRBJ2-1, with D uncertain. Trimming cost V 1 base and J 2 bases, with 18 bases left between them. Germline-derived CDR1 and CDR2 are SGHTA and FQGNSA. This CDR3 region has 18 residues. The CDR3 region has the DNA TGTGCCAGCAGCTTAGAGGACGTGGTGGTAGGGCCCTACAATGAGCAGTTCTTC. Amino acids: CASSLEDVVVGPYNEQFF.

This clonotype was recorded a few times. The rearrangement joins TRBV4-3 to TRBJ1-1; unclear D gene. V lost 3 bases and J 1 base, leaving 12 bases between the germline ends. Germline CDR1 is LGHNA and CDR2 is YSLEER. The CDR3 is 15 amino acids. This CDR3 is CASSHSGRANTEAFF. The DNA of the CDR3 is TGCGCCAGCAGCCACTCTGGACGGGCGAACACTGAAGCTTTCTTT.

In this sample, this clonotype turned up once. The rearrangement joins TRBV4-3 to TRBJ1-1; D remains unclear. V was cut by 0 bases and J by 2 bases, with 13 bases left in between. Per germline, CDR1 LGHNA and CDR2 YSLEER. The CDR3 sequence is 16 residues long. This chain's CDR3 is CASSQDRRSDNTEAFF. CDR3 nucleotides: TGCGCCAGCAGCCAAGATAGAAGATCGGACAACACTGAAGCTTTCTTT.

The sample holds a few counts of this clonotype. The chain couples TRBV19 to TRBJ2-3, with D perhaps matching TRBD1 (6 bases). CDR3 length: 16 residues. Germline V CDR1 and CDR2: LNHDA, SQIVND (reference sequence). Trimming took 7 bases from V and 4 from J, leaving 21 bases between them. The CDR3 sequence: CASTPGTFLTPDTQYF. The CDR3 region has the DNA TGTGCCAGTACCCCAGGGACATTTTTAACCCCAGATACGCAGTATTTT.

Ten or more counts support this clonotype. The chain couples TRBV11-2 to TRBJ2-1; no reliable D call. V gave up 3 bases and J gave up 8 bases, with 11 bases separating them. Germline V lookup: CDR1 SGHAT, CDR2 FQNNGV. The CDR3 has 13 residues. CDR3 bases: TGTGCCAGCAGCTTGTGGACGGTTCATGAGCAGTTCTTC. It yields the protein CASSLWTVHEQFF.

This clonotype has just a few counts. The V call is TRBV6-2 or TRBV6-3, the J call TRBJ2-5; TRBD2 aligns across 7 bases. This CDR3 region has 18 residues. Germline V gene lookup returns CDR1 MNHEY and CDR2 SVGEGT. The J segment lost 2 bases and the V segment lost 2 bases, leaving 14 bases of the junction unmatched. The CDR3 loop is CASSYLGRFVMGQETQYF. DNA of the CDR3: TGTGCCAGCAGTTACCTCGGGAGGTTTGTGATGGGGCAAGAGACCCAGTACTTC.

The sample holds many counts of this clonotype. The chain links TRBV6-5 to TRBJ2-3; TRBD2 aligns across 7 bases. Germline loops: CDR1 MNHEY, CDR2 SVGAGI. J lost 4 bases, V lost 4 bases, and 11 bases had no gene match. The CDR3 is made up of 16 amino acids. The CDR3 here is CASSWSSRGVADTQYF. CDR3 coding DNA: TGTGCCAGCAGTTGGAGTAGCCGGGGGGTTGCAGATACGCAGTATTTT.

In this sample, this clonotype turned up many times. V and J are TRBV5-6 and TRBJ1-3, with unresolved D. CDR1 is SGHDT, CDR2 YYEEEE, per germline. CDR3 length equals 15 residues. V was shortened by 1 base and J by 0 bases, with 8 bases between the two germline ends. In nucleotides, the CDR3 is TGTGCCAGCAGCTTGACGGGTGTCTCTGGAAACACCATATATTTT. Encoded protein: CASSLTGVSGNTIYF. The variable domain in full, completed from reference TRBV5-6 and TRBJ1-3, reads DAGVTQSPTHLIKTRGQQVTLRCSPKSGHDTVSWYQQALGQGPQFIFQYYEEEERQRGNFPDRFSGHQFPNYSSELNVNALLLGDSALYLCASSLTGVSGNTIYFGEGSWLTVV.

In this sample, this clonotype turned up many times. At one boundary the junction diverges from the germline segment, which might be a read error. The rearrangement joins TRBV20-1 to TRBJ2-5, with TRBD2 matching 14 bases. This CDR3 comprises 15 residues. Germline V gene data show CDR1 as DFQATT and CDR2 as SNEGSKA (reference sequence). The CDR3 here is CSAGEGLAGVETQYF. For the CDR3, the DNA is TGCAGTGCTGGAGAGGGACTAGCGGGAGTAGAGACCCAGTACTTC.

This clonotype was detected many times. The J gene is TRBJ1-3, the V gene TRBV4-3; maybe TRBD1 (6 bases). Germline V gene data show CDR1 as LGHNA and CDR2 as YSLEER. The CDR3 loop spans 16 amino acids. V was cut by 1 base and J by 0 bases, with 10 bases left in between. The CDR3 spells CASSQGQDSSGNTIYF. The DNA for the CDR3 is TGCGCCAGCAGCCAAGGACAGGACAGCTCTGGAAACACCATATATTTT.

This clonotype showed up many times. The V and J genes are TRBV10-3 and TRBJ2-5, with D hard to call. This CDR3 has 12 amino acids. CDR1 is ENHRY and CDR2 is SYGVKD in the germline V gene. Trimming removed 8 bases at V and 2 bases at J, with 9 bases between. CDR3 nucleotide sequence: TGTGCCATCGGTTCAGTACAAGAGACCCAGTACTTC. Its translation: CAIGSVQETQYF.

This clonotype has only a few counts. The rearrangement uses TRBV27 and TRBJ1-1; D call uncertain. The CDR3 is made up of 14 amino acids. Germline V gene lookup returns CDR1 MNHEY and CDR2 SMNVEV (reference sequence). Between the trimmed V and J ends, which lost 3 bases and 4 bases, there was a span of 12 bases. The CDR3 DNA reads TGTGCCAGCAGTTTGGGGAGGGTGAGCACTGAAGCTTTCTTT. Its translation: CASSLGRVSTEAFF.

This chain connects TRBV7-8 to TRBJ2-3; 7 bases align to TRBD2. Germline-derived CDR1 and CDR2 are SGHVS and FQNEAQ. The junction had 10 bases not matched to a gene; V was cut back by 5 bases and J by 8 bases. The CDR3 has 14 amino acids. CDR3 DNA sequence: TGTGCCAGCAGCAGCGGGGCGGCGGCCGCTACGCAGTATTTT. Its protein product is CASSSGAAAATQYF.

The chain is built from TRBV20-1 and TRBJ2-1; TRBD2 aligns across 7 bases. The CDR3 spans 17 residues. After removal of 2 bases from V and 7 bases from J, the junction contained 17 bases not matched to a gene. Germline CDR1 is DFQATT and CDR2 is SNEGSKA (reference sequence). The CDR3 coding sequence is TGCAGTGCTAGAAATAGTGTCATCCGGGGGGTTTGGAATGAGCAGTTCTTC. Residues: CSARNSVIRGVWNEQFF.

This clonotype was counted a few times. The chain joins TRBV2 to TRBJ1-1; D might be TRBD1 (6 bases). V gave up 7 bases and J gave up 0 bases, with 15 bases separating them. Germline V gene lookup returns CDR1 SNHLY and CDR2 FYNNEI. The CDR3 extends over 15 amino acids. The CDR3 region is CASTDQRDMNTEAFF. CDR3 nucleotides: TGTGCCAGCACTGATCAGCGGGACATGAACACTGAAGCTTTCTTT. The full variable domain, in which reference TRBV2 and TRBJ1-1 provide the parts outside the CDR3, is EPEVTQTPSHQVTQMGQEVILRCVPISNHLYFYWYRQILGQKVEFLVSFYNNEISEKSEIFDDQFSVERPDGSNFTLKIRSTKLEDSAMYFCASTDQRDMNTEAFFGQGTRLTVV.

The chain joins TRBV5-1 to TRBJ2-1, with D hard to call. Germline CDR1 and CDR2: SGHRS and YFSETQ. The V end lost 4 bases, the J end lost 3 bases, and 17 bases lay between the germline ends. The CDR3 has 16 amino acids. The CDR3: CASSPELVINYNEQFF. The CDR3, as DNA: TGCGCCAGCAGCCCCGAACTTGTGATAAACTACAATGAGCAGTTCTTC.

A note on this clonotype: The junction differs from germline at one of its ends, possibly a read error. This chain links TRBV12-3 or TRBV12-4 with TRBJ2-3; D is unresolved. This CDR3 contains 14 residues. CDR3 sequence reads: CASSLVLITDTQYF. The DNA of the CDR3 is TGTGCCAGCAGTTTAGTACTAATAACAGATACGCAATATTTT.

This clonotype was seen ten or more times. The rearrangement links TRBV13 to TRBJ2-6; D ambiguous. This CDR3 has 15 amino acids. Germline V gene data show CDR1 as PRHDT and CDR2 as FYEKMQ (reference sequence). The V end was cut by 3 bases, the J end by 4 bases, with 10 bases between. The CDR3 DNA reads TGTGCCAGCAGCTTCCCTGTAAGAGGGGCCAACGTCCTGACTTTC. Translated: CASSFPVRGANVLTF.